One and the same sample provided the 2 T cell receptor beta chains below, sequenced in a study of blood T cell repertoires in COVID-19. Libraries were prepared by immunoSEQ multiplex PCR; TCRdb keeps only in-frame clonotypes and omits some of them. The table has roughly 140,000 clones, about 80% seen once. Sequenced sample: PBMCs or T cells enriched from blood (not recorded which). The receptors come from a young woman who had been exposed to COVID-19.

The chain carries TRBV4-1 and TRBJ1-4; 8 bases agree with TRBD1. The CDR3 totals 16 residues. The V and J ends lost 0 bases and 4 bases, in that order; junction bases with no gene match: 4. Germline values: CDR1 MGHRA, CDR2 YSYEKL. The chain's CDR3 is CASSQERGQVNEKLFF. CDR3 in DNA: TGCGCCAGCAGCCAAGAACGGGGACAGGTTAATGAAAAACTGTTTTTT.

The chain has TRBV6-5 and TRBJ2-5; a possible D gene is TRBD2 (6 bases). V lost 6 bases, J lost 1 base, and 9 bases lay in between. Germline-derived CDR1 and CDR2 are MNHEY and SVGAGI. This CDR3 comprises 13 residues. The CDR3 DNA sequence: TGTGCCAGCAGATTAGCGGTCCAAGAGACCCAGTACTTC. Residues: CASRLAVQETQYF.